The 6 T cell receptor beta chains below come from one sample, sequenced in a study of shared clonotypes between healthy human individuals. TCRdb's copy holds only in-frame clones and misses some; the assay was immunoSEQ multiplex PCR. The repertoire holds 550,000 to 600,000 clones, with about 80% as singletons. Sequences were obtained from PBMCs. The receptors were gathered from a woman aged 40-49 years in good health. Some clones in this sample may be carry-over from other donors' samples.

The CDR3 nucleotides are TGTGCCAGCAGCCGCTACGGGACATATGGCTACACCTTC. It encodes CASSRYGTYGYTF. The gene calls are TRBV7-2 and TRBJ1-2; D possibly corresponds to TRBD1 (6 bases). Germline CDR1 is SGHTA and CDR2 is FQGNSA. CDR3 length equals 13 residues. The V gene lost 5 bases and the J gene lost 5 bases, with 12 bases spanning the gap.

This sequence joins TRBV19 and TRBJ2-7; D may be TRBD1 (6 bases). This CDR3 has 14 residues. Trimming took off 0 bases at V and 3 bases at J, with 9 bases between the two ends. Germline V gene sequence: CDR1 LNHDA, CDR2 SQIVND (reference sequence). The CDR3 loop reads CASSIDRGNYEQYF. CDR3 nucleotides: TGTGCCAGTAGTATAGATAGGGGGAACTACGAGCAGTACTTC.

The CDR3 loop reads CASSPKGTTKETQYF. In DNA form, the CDR3 reads TGCGCCAGCAGCCCCAAGGGGACGACTAAAGAGACCCAGTACTTC. The chain joins TRBV4-3 to TRBJ2-5; either TRBD1 or TRBD2 may supply D (5 bases each). CDR1 LGHNA and CDR2 YSLEER come from the germline V gene. The CDR3 extends over 15 amino acids. Trimming pared 4 bases from V and 3 bases from J, leaving 15 bases between.

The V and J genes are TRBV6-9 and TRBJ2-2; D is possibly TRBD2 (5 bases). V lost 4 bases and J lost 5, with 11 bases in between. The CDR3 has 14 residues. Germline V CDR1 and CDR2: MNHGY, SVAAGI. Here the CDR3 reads CASSSSGGTGELFF. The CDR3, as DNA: TGTGCCAGCAGTTCTAGTGGAGGTACCGGGGAGCTGTTTTTT.

The CDR3 protein is CASSHFSGAGEDTQYF. The CDR3 nucleotides are TGTGCCAGCAGCCACTTTAGCGGGGCGGGGGAAGATACGCAGTATTTT. The chain is built from TRBV5-6 and TRBJ2-3; 8 bases fit TRBD2. The CDR3 contains 16 residues. The trim removed 4 bases at V and 5 bases at J, leaving 12 bases unmatched. CDR1 and CDR2 from the germline V gene are SGHDT and YYEEEE.

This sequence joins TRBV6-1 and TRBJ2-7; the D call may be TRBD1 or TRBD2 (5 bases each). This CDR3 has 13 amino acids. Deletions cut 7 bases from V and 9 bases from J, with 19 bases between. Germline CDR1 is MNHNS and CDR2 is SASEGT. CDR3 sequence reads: CASTETAQRGQYF. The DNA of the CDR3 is TGTGCCAGCACTGAGACCGCCCAGAGGGGGCAGTACTTC.